Listed below are T cell receptor beta chains from one sample, sequenced in a study of graft-versus-host responses after intestinal transplantation. Which antigens these TCRs recognize remains unknown. The assay was immunoSEQ multiplex PCR, and TCRdb's table has in-frame clones only and misses some. In the table there are about 120,000 clones, 90% of which are singletons. The sample was unstimulated CD4+ T cells sorted from spleen or lymph node cells, taken before intestinal transplant. All receptors come from a human donor who received an intestinal transplant. Both conserved end residues are part of each CDR3. A D gene is named only where the DNA matches it firmly. The listing skips clone size in some rows; elsewhere it reads once, few, many or a size class.

clone size	V gene	J gene	D gene	CDR3 DNA	CDR3 protein
-	TRBV30	TRBJ1-3	-	TGTGCCTGGAGGTTTCGGAGCTCTGGAAACACCATATATTTT	CAWRFRSSGNTIYF
-	TRBV7-2	TRBJ1-1	TRBD1	TGTGCCAGCAGCTCCCGGACAGGGGGGACGAACACTGAAGCTTTCTTT	CASSSRTGGTNTEAFF
-	TRBV29-1	TRBJ1-4	-	TGCAGCGTAGAACAGGGCGTCAATGAAAAACTGTTTTTT	CSVEQGVNEKLFF
-	TRBV4-3	TRBJ2-6	TRBD1	TGCGCCAGCAGCCCACAGGGGTGGGCTGGGGCCAACGTCCTGACTTTC	CASSPQGWAGANVLTF
-	TRBV18	TRBJ2-7	-	TGTGCCAGCTCACTCCGACAGGCTAAAGTCTACGAGCAGTACTTC	CASSLRQAKVYEQYF
once	TRBV28	TRBJ1-5	-	TGTGCCAGCAAGCTTTCTCATCAGCCCCAGCATTTT	CASKLSHQPQHF
-	TRBV6-1	TRBJ2-1	TRBD2	TGTGCCAGCATCCGAAGCGGGGGGGTCTACAATGAGCAGTTCTTC	CASIRSGGVYNEQFF
-	TRBV7-2	TRBJ2-2	TRBD2	TGTGCCAGCAGCTTAGAGAGCGGGGGCGTGAGCACCGGGGAGCTGTTTTTT	CASSLESGGVSTGELFF
once	TRBV12-5	TRBJ2-7	-	TGTGCTAGTGGTTTACAGGGTGGCGAGCAGTACTTC	CASGLQGGEQYF
-	TRBV6-6	TRBJ2-7	TRBD1	TGTGCCAGCAGTAACACCGGGACAGGGCTTGGCGAGCAGTACTTC	CASSNTGTGLGEQYF
once	TRBV11-2	TRBJ2-7	TRBD1	TGTGCCAGCAGCTTAGAAACAGGGGGCTACGAGCAGTACTTC	CASSLETGGYEQYF
-	TRBV5-4	TRBJ1-2	-	TGTGCCAGCAGCTTGTGGGCAGGGCCGATTTCTAACTATGGCTACACCTTC	CASSLWAGPISNYGYTF
-	TRBV30	TRBJ1-4	TRBD1	TGTGCCTGGAGAAAACAGGGGACCTACTCGTGGGATGAAAAACTGTTTTTT	CAWRKQGTYSWDEKLFF
-	TRBV30	TRBJ1-3	-	TGTGCCTGGTCTGACACTGGAAACACCATATATTTT	CAWSDTGNTIYF
-	TRBV14	TRBJ1-2	-	TGTGCCAGCAGCCAAGTAAGGGGCGGCTACACCTTC	CASSQVRGGYTF
-	TRBV10-3	TRBJ2-7	TRBD1	TGTGCCATCAAGGAGACAGGGCTCGACGAGCAGTACTTC	CAIKETGLDEQYF
-	TRBV5-1	TRBJ2-7	TRBD1	TGCGCCAGCAGCCCACCTGGAACAGGGGACCGGGAGCAGTACTTC	CASSPPGTGDREQYF
-	TRBV7-6	TRBJ2-3	-	TGTGCCAGCAGCCACCGACAGGGCACAGATACGCAGTATTTT	CASSHRQGTDTQYF
-	TRBV10-1	TRBJ2-1	-	TGCGCCAGCAGTGAGTTCGGGGGACCTGGTTACAATGAGCAGTTCTTC	CASSEFGGPGYNEQFF
-	TRBV2	TRBJ1-1	TRBD1	TGTGCCAGCAGTGAAGTAGGTAGGGCAGGGGGGTTGAACACTGAAGCTTTCTTT	CASSEVGRAGGLNTEAFF
-	TRBV5-1	TRBJ1-1	-	TGCGCCAGCAGCTTAACAGGGTTGAACACTGAAGCTTTCTTT	CASSLTGLNTEAFF
-	TRBV10-1	TRBJ2-1	-	TGCGCCAGCAGCCCAGGAATTTCCTACAATGAGCAGTTCTTC	CASSPGISYNEQFF
-	TRBV7-2	TRBJ1-2	-	TGTGCCAGCAGCTTATCCTCCACGGTCTATGGCTACACCTTC	CASSLSSTVYGYTF
-	TRBV19	TRBJ1-4	-	TGTGCCAGTAGTATCCAACACGCAACTAATGAAAAACTGTTTTTT	CASSIQHATNEKLFF
once	TRBV27	TRBJ1-2	TRBD1	TGTGCCAGCAGCGCTTCGCGGGACAGGGGGATCTATGGCTACACCTTC	CASSASRDRGIYGYTF
-	TRBV5-6	TRBJ2-1	-	TGTGCCAGCAGCCCTGGACCGGACTATGAGCAGTTCTTC	CASSPGPDYEQFF
-	TRBV5-6	TRBJ2-7	TRBD2	TGTGCCAGCAGCATCGGACTAGCGGGTGCCTACGAGCAGTACTTC	CASSIGLAGAYEQYF
-	TRBV19	TRBJ2-1	-	TGTGCCAGTAGTAACCTGGGCTTCGGGAACGATGAGCAGTTCTTC	CASSNLGFGNDEQFF
-	TRBV7-2	TRBJ1-5	-	TGTGCCAGCAGCCCTAGGAATAGCAATCAGCCCCAGCATTTT	CASSPRNSNQPQHF
once	TRBV7-9	TRBJ1-5	-	TGTGCCAGCAGCCGTCAGGGGAATCAGCCCCAGCATTTT	CASSRQGNQPQHF
-	TRBV28	TRBJ2-7	TRBD2	TGTGCCAGCAGTCCCCCCCCGCATGGGACTATGACCTACGAGCAGTACTTC	CASSPPPHGTMTYEQYF
-	TRBV21-1	TRBJ2-1	-	TGTGCCAGCAGCAAATCGACTAGCGGCCTCTCCTACAATGAGCAGTTCTTC	CASSKSTSGLSYNEQFF
-	TRBV5-1	TRBJ1-2	-	TGCGCCAGCAGCCCAGGGGTGGGAGGCTACACCTTC	CASSPGVGGYTF
-	TRBV29-1	TRBJ2-3	TRBD1	TGCAGCGTCGGACAGGGGAAAACAGCAGATACGCAGTATTTT	CSVGQGKTADTQYF
-	TRBV4-3	TRBJ2-7	-	TGCGCCAGCAGCCAAGATTGGGCTAGCGCCTACGAGCAGTACTTC	CASSQDWASAYEQYF
-	TRBV9	TRBJ2-3	-	TGTGCCAGCAGCCCAGGGTCGGATACGCAGTATTTT	CASSPGSDTQYF
-	TRBV28	TRBJ1-2	-	TGTGCCAGCAGCTCCGGGACTCCATCTAACTATGGCTACACCTTC	CASSSGTPSNYGYTF
-	TRBV7-9	TRBJ2-3	-	TGTGCCAGCAGCCCTAGGTCCTCATACACAGATACGCAGTATTTT	CASSPRSSYTDTQYF
-	TRBV18	TRBJ2-7	-	TGTGCCAGCTCACCCGAGGGGGGGCGGTACGAGCAGTACTTC	CASSPEGGRYEQYF
-	TRBV19	TRBJ1-2	TRBD1	TGTGCCAGTCGGGACAGGGGAGGGAATCTCTATGGCTACACCTTC	CASRDRGGNLYGYTF
-	TRBV27	TRBJ2-1	TRBD2	TGTGCCAGCAGTCGCCAGCGGGAGGGCCTGGAGCAGTTCTTC	CASSRQREGLEQFF
-	TRBV6-1	TRBJ2-1	TRBD2	TGTGCCAGCAGTGACCGCCCTAGCGGGGGTAGTGAGCAGTTCTTC	CASSDRPSGGSEQFF
-	TRBV7-2	TRBJ2-2	-	TGTGCCAGCAGCTTAGACTTTTCAGGCACCGGGGAGCTGTTTTTT	CASSLDFSGTGELFF
-	TRBV18	TRBJ1-1	-	TGTGCCAGCTCACCTTGGCAGGGCTTGAACACTGAAGCTTTCTTT	CASSPWQGLNTEAFF
once	TRBV7-2	TRBJ2-7	TRBD2	TGTGCCAGCAGCGCGACCGGGACTAGCGGAAGCTACGAGCAGTACTTC	CASSATGTSGSYEQYF
-	TRBV6-6	TRBJ1-4	-	TGTGCCAGCAGTTACCACTCGAACGGGAATGAAAAACTGTTTTTT	CASSYHSNGNEKLFF
few	TRBV30	TRBJ1-4	-	TGTGCCTGGAGTGCCACAGGGAGCGTCCCTGAAAAACTGTTTTTT	CAWSATGSVPEKLFF
-	TRBV27	TRBJ2-2	-	TGTGCCAGCAGTCCGCAGATCAACACCGGGGAGCTGTTTTTT	CASSPQINTGELFF